The clone carrying this TCR beta chain has a count of ten or more. Its antigen is not identified. RNA transcripts yielded amplified TCR beta CDR3 regions. Carried out on the TCR CDR3, a first-round RT-PCR used the HTBI primer set. TCRdb re-called the multiplex PCR reads with MiXCR, one entry per CDR3 protein. This sample carries some 760,000 distinct CDR3 sequences, approximately 15% of them seen once, and the ten largest clones take about 9.4%. This sample is part of a study of T cells in Graves' hyperthyroidism and ophthalmopathy. Findings and caveats of the study: A model of 13 V-J pairs discriminated ophthalmopathy from stable hyperthyroidism. Most expanded thyroid clonotypes above 0.001 also appeared in blood.

Uncontrolled infection, other autoimmune disease, pregnancy and lactation each barred patients from inclusion. Germline lookup yields CDR1 DFQATT and CDR2 SNEGSKA (reference sequence). The trim removed 4 bases at V and 2 bases at J, leaving 16 bases unmatched. This CDR3 has 18 residues. V gene TRBV20-1 combines with J gene TRBJ1-4; the match to TRBD1 covers 7 bases. This TCR came from a woman aged 18-35 years with Graves' hyperthyroidism. Sequenced input: blood. The CDR3 here is CSAINRGRRRSTNEKLFF. Written as DNA, the CDR3 is TGCAGTGCTATAAACAGGGGCCGCCGGAGGTCTACTAATGAAAAACTGTTTTTT.